This T cell receptor (beta chain) was recovered during a study of cytomegalovirus exposure and HLA in healthy donors. The primer mix had 60 Vbeta and 13 Jbeta primers. TCRdb keeps only in-frame clones here, not all; method: immunoSEQ multiplex PCR. This sample's clone table lists around 44,000 clones. With V trimmed by 6 bases and J by 1 base, 3 bases remained unmatched. The germline V gene has CDR1 MDHEN and CDR2 SYDVKM. This CDR3 contains 14 residues. The sequenced sample was PBMCs. The receptor was derived from a male donor in good health and CMV-seropositive. The gene calls are TRBV28 and TRBJ1-2; 9 bases are a match to TRBD1. The CDR3 is CASSRDRVNYGYTF. CDR3 nucleotides: TGTGCCAGCAGCAGGGACAGGGTTAACTATGGCTACACCTTC.